This TCR beta chain came from a study of cytomegalovirus exposure and HLA in healthy donors. About the study: In an early release, HLA-typed donors contributed some 88 million unique TCR sequences. Most donors, 80% to 90% of a few hundred genotyped, fell in the Caucasian-associated ancestry cluster.

Primers included in the PCR were 60 Vbeta and 13 Jbeta primers. The repertoire was sequenced with immunoSEQ multiplex PCR; TCRdb's copy has only in-frame clones and lacks some. The sample records about 140,000 clones, roughly three quarters being singletons. Concerning this clone: Its antigen remains unknown.

Unmatched junction bases numbered 16, after V lost 5 bases and J lost 2 bases. This CDR3 has 18 residues. The germline gives CDR1 SGHVS, CDR2 FQNEAQ. Whole-study results and caveats: In a later analysis, compared with equally common non-associated chains, HLA-associated beta chains were more expanded.

The clonotype comes from a man aged 30 to 45 in good health and CMV-seronegative. The chain recombines TRBV7-8 with TRBJ2-7; TRBD2 matches at 9 bases. Specimen: PBMCs. CDR3 nucleotides: TGTGCCAGCAGCCCGGGGGGGGTAGGCGGGAGGGAGCCCTACGAGCAGTACTTC. This translates into CASSPGGVGGREPYEQYF.